Below are 26 T cell receptor beta chains sequenced from a single sample in a study of blood T cell repertoires in COVID-19. Only in-frame clones appear in the TCRdb table, and some are missing; sequencing was by immunoSEQ multiplex PCR. The profile shows 150,000 to 180,000 clones, about 85% of them singletons. What was sequenced was peripheral blood. These receptors came from a man aged 55 to 70 with COVID-19, enrolled during active disease.

The chain couples TRBV27 to TRBJ2-2, with D perhaps TRBD2 (5 bases). V dropped 3 bases and J dropped 5 bases, with 13 bases sitting between them. CDR1 and CDR2 (germline): MNHEY, SMNVEV (reference sequence). The CDR3 loop spans 15 amino acids. The CDR3 region is CASSFEQSGTGELFF. The CDR3 region has the DNA TGTGCCAGCAGTTTCGAACAATCGGGGACCGGGGAGCTGTTTTTT.

In its sample, this clone was seen a few times. The rearrangement links TRBV19 to TRBJ2-6; 10 bases agree with TRBD1. The CDR3 loop spans 17 amino acids. Germline V lookup: CDR1 LNHDA, CDR2 SQIVND (reference sequence). Germline trimming cut 5 bases from V and 0 bases from J; bases unmatched to any gene: 4. DNA for the CDR3: TGTGCCAGTAGTGAGGACAGGGGGGTCTCTGGGGCCAACGTCCTGACTTTC. Encoded protein: CASSEDRGVSGANVLTF.

V is TRBV3-1 (or the pseudogene TRBV3-2) and J is TRBJ1-2, with D perhaps TRBD1 (6 bases). The ends were cut back, 3 bases at V and 0 bases at J, with 17 bases in the middle. CDR1 and CDR2 (germline): LGHDT, YNNKEL (reference sequence). The CDR3 loop spans 17 amino acids. DNA for the CDR3: TGTGCCAGCAGCCAGTTATTGGGACACTCCGCTAACTATGGCTACACCTTC. Translated: CASSQLLGHSANYGYTF.

V and J are TRBV4-2 and TRBJ1-6; 9 bases are a match to TRBD1. Losses at the gene ends were 0 bases for V and 0 bases for J; bases not matched to a gene: 6. The CDR3 sequence is 19 residues long. Germline-derived CDR1 and CDR2 are LGHNA and YNFKEQ. The CDR3, as DNA: TGTGCCAGCAGCCAAGATTTAGGGACAGGGAGCTCCTATAATTCACCCCTCCACTTT. Its translation: CASSQDLGTGSSYNSPLHF.

V and J are TRBV18 and TRBJ2-1, with 8 nucleotides matching TRBD2. V shed 6 bases, J shed 0 bases, and the junction held 7 bases outside the gene matches. The length of the CDR3 is 16 residues. Per germline, CDR1 KGHSH and CDR2 LQKENI. This CDR3 is CASSQVAGSSYNEQFF. The CDR3 region has the DNA TGTGCCAGCTCTCAGGTAGCGGGAAGCTCCTACAATGAGCAGTTCTTC.

This chain uses TRBV5-6 with TRBJ2-3, with 10 bases lining up with TRBD2. Germline V CDR1 and CDR2: SGHDT, YYEEEE. The CDR3 is 18 residues long. V shed 4 bases and J 2 bases; nucleotides not matched to a gene: 13. CDR3 residues: CASSRLLLAGDDTDTQYF. The CDR3 DNA reads as TGTGCCAGCAGCCGTCTGCTCCTAGCGGGAGACGACACAGATACGCAGTATTTT.

There are a few counts of this clone. The V and J genes are TRBV19 and TRBJ2-3, with 8 bases aligning to TRBD2. The V and J ends lost 11 bases and 4 bases, in that order; junction bases with no gene match: 11. CDR1 and CDR2 from the germline V gene are LNHDA and SQIVND (reference sequence). The CDR3 extends over 14 amino acids. The CDR3 sequence: CASATGGGPDTQYF. The CDR3 coding sequence is TGTGCCTCTGCAACGGGCGGGGGGCCAGATACGCAGTATTTT.

The CDR3 DNA reads TGTGCCAGCAGCTTAGACAGGACATCGAACACTGAAGCTTTCTTT. Amino acids: CASSLDRTSNTEAFF. The chain joins TRBV11-2 to TRBJ1-1; a possible D gene is TRBD1 (5 bases). This CDR3 is 15 amino acids long. V shed 0 bases and J shed 1 base, with 9 bases lying between them. From germline, CDR1 is SGHAT and CDR2 FQNNGV.

The rearrangement joins TRBV6-5 to TRBJ2-7; the D is unclear. The length of the CDR3 is 14 residues. Trimming removed 0 bases from V and 1 base from J, with 7 bases in between. Germline V gene lookup returns CDR1 MNHEY and CDR2 SVGAGI. The CDR3 coding sequence is TGTGCCAGCAGTTACTCCTCAGTTTCCTACGAGCAGTACTTC. Its protein is CASSYSSVSYEQYF.

This clone was counted a single time. The chain has TRBV19 and TRBJ2-3, with TRBD1 matching 11 bases. V trimming: 5 bases; J trimming: 5 bases; junction bases outside the gene matches: 6. The CDR3 contains 15 residues. Looked up from germline, CDR1 is LNHDA and CDR2 is SQIVND (reference sequence). This CDR3 is CASSLDRGRLDTQYF. In DNA form, the CDR3 reads TGTGCCAGTAGTTTGGACAGGGGGCGCTTAGATACGCAGTATTTT.

The chain joins TRBV5-4 to TRBJ1-4; D uncertain. The CDR3 totals 15 residues. The V end lost 4 bases, the J end lost 3 bases, and 13 bases lay between the germline ends. Germline V gene data show CDR1 as SGHNT and CDR2 as YYREEE (reference sequence). The CDR3 DNA is TGTGCCAGCAGCCCGAGGGCTGGGGCTAATGAAAAACTGTTTTTT. Translated: CASSPRAGANEKLFF.

This sequence joins TRBV6-5 and TRBJ1-1, with 11 bases lining up with TRBD1. Germline V gene data show CDR1 as MNHEY and CDR2 as SVGAGI. After removal of 2 bases from V and 5 bases from J, the junction contained 4 bases not matched to a gene. The CDR3 contains 15 residues. The CDR3 nucleotides read TGTGCCAGCAGTTACCGGACAGGGGGCGGTACTGAAGCTTTCTTT. Its translation: CASSYRTGGGTEAFF.

The V gene is TRBV7-2, the J gene TRBJ2-7, with 11 nucleotides matching TRBD2. With 5 bases clipped from V and 2 bases from J, the junction kept 5 bases outside the gene matches. The CDR3 covers 15 residues. The V gene's germline CDR1 is SGHTA and CDR2 FQGNSA. The CDR3 sequence is CASSARLAGPYEQYF. The CDR3 bases are TGTGCCAGCAGCGCCCGACTAGCGGGACCCTACGAGCAGTACTTC.

V gene TRBV27 combines with J gene TRBJ2-2; possibly TRBD1 for D (5 bases). Germline V gene sequence: CDR1 MNHEY, CDR2 SMNVEV (reference sequence). V was pared by 6 bases and J by 1 base, with 9 bases between. The CDR3 spans 14 residues. CDR3 sequence: CASRTTGNTGELFF. The DNA for the CDR3 is TGTGCCAGCAGAACAACAGGGAACACCGGGGAGCTGTTTTTT.

The rearrangement links TRBV9 to TRBJ1-2; 11 bases match TRBD1. V trimming: 0 bases; J trimming: 3 bases; junction bases outside the gene matches: 4. In germline, CDR1 is SGDLS, CDR2 YYNGEE. The length of the CDR3 is 16 residues. The CDR3 here is CASSVAGDRGDYGYTF. The CDR3 DNA reads as TGTGCCAGCAGCGTAGCGGGGGACAGGGGGGACTATGGCTACACCTTC.

This chain uses TRBV14 with TRBJ2-5; D is possibly TRBD2 (6 bases). CDR3 length: 15 residues. The ends were cut back, 1 base at V and 5 bases at J, with 14 bases in the middle. Germline lookup yields CDR1 SGHDN and CDR2 FVKESK. CDR3: CASSQVGGLWETQYF. CDR3 coding DNA: TGTGCCAGCAGCCAAGTGGGGGGTCTTTGGGAGACCCAGTACTTC.

The chain joins TRBV18 to TRBJ1-5, with D possibly matching TRBD1 (6 bases). Germline loops: CDR1 KGHSH, CDR2 LQKENI. Between the trimmed V and J ends, which lost 6 bases and 3 bases, there was a span of 12 bases. The CDR3 length is 14 residues. The CDR3 is CASSQDRDNQPQHF. The DNA of the CDR3 is TGTGCCAGCTCGCAGGACAGAGACAATCAGCCCCAGCATTTT.

The V gene is TRBV5-1, the J gene TRBJ1-2; D is uncertain. Germline V lookup: CDR1 SGHRS, CDR2 YFSETQ. There are 14 residues in the CDR3. V lost 4 bases and J lost 4, with 14 bases in between. CDR3 residues: CASSPIRGTYGYTF. The CDR3 bases are TGCGCCAGCAGCCCGATCCGGGGTACCTATGGCTACACCTTC.

The rearrangement links TRBV7-3 to TRBJ2-1; a possible D gene is TRBD2 (6 bases). The V end lost 1 base, the J end lost 3 bases, and 13 bases lay between the germline ends. Germline CDR1 is SGHTA and CDR2 is FQGTGA. This CDR3 is built from 16 residues. The CDR3 nucleotides read TGTGCCAGCAGCTTAATGGGGGGAGCATTCTACAATGAGCAGTTCTTC. Protein product: CASSLMGGAFYNEQFF. The complete variable domain, with remaining parts taken from reference TRBV7-3 and TRBJ2-1, reads GAGVSQTPSNKVTEKGKYVELRCDPISGHTALYWYRQSLGQGPEFLIYFQGTGAADDSGLPNDRFFAVRPEGSVSTLKIQRTERGDSAVYLCASSLMGGAFYNEQFFGPGTRLTVL.

This chain joins TRBV2 and TRBJ2-3; TRBD2 matches 8 bases. V lost 8 bases to trimming and J lost 10 bases; unmatched junction nucleotides: 8. Germline CDR1 reads SNHLY; CDR2 reads FYNNEI. The CDR3 is made up of 12 amino acids. DNA of the CDR3: TGTGCCAGCGAGCGGGAACTAGCGGCGCAGTATTTT. Its protein is CASERELAAQYF.

V gene TRBV29-1 combines with J gene TRBJ1-2; the match to TRBD1 covers 7 bases. This CDR3 region has 14 residues. V lost 6 bases, J lost 0 bases, and 7 bases stayed unmatched. The germline V gene encodes CDR1 SQVTM and CDR2 ANQGSEA. CDR3 in DNA: TGCAGCGTGTCCGGGACAGATTCTAACTATGGCTACACCTTC. Translation: CSVSGTDSNYGYTF.

CDR3 loop: CASSRQGRDQPQHF. The CDR3 DNA follows: TGTGCCAGTAGCAGACAGGGACGGGATCAGCCCCAGCATTTT. The chain uses TRBV19 and TRBJ1-5; 7 bases map to TRBD1. With V trimmed by 6 bases and J by 5 bases, 7 bases remained unmatched. CDR3 size: 14 residues. Germline CDR1 is LNHDA and CDR2 is SQIVND (reference sequence).

This chain links TRBV27 with TRBJ1-2, with D unclear. Germline V lookup: CDR1 MNHEY, CDR2 SMNVEV (reference sequence). This CDR3 contains 13 residues. The ends were cut back, 3 bases at V and 3 bases at J, with 8 bases in the middle. CDR3 sequence (DNA): TGTGCCAGCAGTTTTGACGGGTACTATGGCTACACCTTC. The encoded protein is CASSFDGYYGYTF.

This chain links TRBV29-1 with TRBJ1-1, with 8 positions matching TRBD1. Germline loops: CDR1 SQVTM, CDR2 ANQGSEA. With V trimmed by 6 bases and J by 1 base, 7 bases remained unmatched. The CDR3 is 14 amino acids. DNA for the CDR3: TGCAGCGTACCGACAGGGGCGGCGAACACTGAAGCTTTCTTT. Translating it yields CSVPTGAANTEAFF.

The rearrangement uses TRBV28 and TRBJ2-5; a weak D match, TRBD1 (6 bases). V was shortened by 6 bases and J by 2 bases, with 19 bases between the two germline ends. This CDR3 has 16 residues. Germline values: CDR1 MDHEN, CDR2 SYDVKM. The CDR3 coding sequence is TGTGCCAGCAGCTCCCACCCCGGGACAACACAAGAGACCCAGTACTTC. Translated: CASSSHPGTTQETQYF.

CDR3 sequence reads: CASRQDRPDGYTF. CDR3 in DNA: TGTGCCAGCAGGCAGGACAGGCCGGATGGCTACACCTTC. This chain connects TRBV28 to TRBJ1-2, with TRBD1 matching 7 bases. The CDR3 length is 13 residues. The germline V gene has CDR1 MDHEN and CDR2 SYDVKM. The V segment lost 6 bases and the J segment 6 bases; nucleotides outside the gene matches: 7.